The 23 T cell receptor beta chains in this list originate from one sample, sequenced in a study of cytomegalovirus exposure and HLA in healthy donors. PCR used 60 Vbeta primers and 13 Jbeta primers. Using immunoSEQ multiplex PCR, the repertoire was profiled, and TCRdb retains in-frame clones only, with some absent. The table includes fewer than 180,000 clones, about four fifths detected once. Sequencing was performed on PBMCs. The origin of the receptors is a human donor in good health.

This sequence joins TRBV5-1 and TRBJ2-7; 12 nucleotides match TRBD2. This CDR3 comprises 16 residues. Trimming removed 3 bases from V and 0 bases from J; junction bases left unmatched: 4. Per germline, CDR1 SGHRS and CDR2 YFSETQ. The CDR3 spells CASSSGLAGNSYEQYF. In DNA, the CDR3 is TGCGCCAGCAGCTCGGGACTAGCGGGTAACTCCTACGAGCAGTACTTC.

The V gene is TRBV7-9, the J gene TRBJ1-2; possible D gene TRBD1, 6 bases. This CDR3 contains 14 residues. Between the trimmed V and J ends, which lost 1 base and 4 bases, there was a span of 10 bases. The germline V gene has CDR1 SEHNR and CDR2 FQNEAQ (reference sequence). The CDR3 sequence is CASSLGGTSYGYTF. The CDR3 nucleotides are TGTGCCAGCAGCTTAGGGGGGACAAGCTATGGCTACACCTTC.

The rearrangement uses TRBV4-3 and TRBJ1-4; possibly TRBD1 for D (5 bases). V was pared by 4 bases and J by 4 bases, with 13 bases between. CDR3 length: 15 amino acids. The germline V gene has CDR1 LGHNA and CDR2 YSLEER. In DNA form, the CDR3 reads TGCGCCAGCAGCCCGCGGGGCGCCGTTAATGAAAAACTGTTTTTT. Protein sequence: CASSPRGAVNEKLFF.

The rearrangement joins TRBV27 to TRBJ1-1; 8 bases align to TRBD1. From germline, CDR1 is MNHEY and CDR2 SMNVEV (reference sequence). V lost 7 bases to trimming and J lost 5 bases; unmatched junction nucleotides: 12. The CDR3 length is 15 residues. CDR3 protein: CASKRPGQGGTEAFF. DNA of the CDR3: TGTGCCAGCAAGAGACCCGGACAGGGAGGTACTGAAGCTTTCTTT.

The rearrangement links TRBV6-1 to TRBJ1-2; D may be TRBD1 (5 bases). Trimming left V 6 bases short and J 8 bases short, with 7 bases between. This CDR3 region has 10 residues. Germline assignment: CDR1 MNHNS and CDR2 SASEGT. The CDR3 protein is CASRGGGYTF. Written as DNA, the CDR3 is TGTGCCAGCAGGGGGGGAGGCTACACCTTC.

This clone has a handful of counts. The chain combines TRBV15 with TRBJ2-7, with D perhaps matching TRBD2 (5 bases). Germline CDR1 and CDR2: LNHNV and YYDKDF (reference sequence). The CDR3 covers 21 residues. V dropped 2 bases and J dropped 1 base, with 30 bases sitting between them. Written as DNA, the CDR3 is TGTGCCACCAGCAGACATTCCCCCCGGGGTCACACACAGAACTCGTCCTACGAGCAGTACTTC. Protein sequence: CATSRHSPRGHTQNSSYEQYF. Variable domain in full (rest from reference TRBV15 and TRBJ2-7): DAMVIQNPRYQVTQFGKPVTLSCSQTLNHNVMYWYQQKSSQAPKLLFHYYDKDFNNEADTPDNFQSRRPNTSFCFLDIRSPGLGDTAMYLCATSRHSPRGHTQNSSYEQYFGPGTRLTVT.

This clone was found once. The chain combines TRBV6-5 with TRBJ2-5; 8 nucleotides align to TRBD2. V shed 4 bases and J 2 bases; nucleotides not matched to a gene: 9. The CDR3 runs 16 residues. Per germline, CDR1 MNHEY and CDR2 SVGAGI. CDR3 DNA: TGTGCCAGCAGTTCGGGGGGGGGACGGCTACAAGAGACCCAGTACTTC. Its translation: CASSSGGGRLQETQYF.

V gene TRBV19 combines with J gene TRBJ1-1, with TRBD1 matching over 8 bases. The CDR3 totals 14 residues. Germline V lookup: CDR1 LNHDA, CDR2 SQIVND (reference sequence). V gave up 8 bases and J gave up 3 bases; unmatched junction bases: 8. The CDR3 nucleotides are TGTGCCAGTCTCAGAGGACAGGGATACACTGAAGCTTTCTTT. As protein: CASLRGQGYTEAFF.

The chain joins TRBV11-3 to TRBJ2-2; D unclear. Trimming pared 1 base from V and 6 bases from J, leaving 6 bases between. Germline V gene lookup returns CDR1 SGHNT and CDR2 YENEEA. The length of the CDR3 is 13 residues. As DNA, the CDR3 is TGTGCCAGCAGCTTAGTCGGTTCCGGGGAGCTGTTTTTT. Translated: CASSLVGSGELFF.

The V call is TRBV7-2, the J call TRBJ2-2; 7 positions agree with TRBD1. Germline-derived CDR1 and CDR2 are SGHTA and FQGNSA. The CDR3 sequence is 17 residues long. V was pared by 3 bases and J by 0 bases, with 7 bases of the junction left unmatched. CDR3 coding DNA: TGTGCCAGCAGCTTGGCCGACAGGGAAGCGAACACCGGGGAGCTGTTTTTT. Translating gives CASSLADREANTGELFF.

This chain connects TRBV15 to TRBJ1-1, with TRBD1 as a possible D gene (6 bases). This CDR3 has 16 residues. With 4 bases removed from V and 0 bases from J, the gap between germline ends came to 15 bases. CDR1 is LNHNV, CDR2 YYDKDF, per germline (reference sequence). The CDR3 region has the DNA TGTGCCACCAGCACCCCGCAGGGGTTCATGAACACTGAAGCTTTCTTT. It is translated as CATSTPQGFMNTEAFF.

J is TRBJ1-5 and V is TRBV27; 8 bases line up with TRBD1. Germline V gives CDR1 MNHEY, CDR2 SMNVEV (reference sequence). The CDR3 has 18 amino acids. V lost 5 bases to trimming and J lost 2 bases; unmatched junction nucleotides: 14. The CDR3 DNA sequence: TGTGCCAGCAGTGCCGGGACAGGCGTCTCCCTCGGCAATCAGCCCCAGCATTTT. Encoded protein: CASSAGTGVSLGNQPQHF.

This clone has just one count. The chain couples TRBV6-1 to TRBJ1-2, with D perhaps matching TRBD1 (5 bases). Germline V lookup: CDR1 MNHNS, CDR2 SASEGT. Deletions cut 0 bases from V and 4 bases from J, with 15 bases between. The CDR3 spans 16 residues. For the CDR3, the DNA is TGTGCCAGCAGTGAAGCGTGGGTTGACAGTGGCTATGGCTACACCTTC. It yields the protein CASSEAWVDSGYGYTF.

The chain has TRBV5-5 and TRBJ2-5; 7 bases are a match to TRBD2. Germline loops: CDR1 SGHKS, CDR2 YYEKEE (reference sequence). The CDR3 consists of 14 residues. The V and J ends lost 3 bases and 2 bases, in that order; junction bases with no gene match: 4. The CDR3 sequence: CASSSRLAQETQYF. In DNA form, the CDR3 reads TGTGCCAGCAGCTCACGACTAGCTCAAGAGACCCAGTACTTC.

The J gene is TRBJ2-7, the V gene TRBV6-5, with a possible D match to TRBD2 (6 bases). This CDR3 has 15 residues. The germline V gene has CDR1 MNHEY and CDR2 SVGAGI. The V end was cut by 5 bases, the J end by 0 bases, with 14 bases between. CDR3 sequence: CASSPLWGGSYEQYF. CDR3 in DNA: TGTGCCAGCAGTCCCCTGTGGGGAGGCTCCTACGAGCAGTACTTC.

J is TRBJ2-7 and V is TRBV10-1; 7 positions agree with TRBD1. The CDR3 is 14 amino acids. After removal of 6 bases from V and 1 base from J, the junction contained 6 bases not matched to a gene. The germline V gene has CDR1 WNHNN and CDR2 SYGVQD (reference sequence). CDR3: CASRASGGSYEQYF. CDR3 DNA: TGCGCCAGCAGGGCTTCAGGGGGATCCTACGAGCAGTACTTC.

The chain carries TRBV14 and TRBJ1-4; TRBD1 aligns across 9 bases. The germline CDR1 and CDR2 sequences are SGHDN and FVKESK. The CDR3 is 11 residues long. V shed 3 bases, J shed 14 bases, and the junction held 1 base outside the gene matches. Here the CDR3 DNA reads TGTGCCAGCAGCCATGGACAGGGGCTGTTTTTT. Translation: CASSHGQGLFF.

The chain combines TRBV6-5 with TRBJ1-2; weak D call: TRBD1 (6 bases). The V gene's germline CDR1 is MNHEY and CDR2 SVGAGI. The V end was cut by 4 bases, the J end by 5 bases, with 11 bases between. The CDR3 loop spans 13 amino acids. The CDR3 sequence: CASSSGRGYGYTF. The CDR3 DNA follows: TGTGCCAGCAGTTCTGGCAGGGGATATGGCTACACCTTC.

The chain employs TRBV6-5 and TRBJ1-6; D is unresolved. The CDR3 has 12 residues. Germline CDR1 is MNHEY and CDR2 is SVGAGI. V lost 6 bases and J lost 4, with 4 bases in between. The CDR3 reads CASSQYNSPLHF. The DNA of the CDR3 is TGTGCCAGCAGCCAATATAATTCACCCCTCCACTTT.

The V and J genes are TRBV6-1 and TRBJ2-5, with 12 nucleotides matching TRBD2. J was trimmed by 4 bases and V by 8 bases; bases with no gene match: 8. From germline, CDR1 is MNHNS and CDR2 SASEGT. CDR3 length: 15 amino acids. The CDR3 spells CASGLAGGPGETQYF. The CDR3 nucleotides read TGTGCCAGCGGGCTAGCGGGAGGGCCAGGAGAGACCCAGTACTTC.

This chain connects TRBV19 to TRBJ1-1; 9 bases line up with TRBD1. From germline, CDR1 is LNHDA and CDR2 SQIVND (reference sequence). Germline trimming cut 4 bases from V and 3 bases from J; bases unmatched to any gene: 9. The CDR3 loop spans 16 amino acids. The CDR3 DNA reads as TGTGCCAGTAGTACTCCATACAGGGGGCGGGACACTGAAGCTTTCTTT. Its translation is CASSTPYRGRDTEAFF.

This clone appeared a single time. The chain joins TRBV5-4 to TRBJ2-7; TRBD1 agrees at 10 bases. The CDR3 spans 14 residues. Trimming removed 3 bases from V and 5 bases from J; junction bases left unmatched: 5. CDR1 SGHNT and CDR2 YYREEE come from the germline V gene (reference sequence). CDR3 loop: CASSSGQGLHEQYF. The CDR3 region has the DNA TGTGCCAGCAGCTCGGGACAGGGGCTCCACGAGCAGTACTTC.

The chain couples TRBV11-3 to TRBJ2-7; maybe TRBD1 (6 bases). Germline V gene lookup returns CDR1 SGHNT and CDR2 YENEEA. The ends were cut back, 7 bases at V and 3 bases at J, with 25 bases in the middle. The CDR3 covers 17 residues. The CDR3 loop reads CASNVSRGVHLVYEQYF. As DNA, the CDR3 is TGTGCCAGCAACGTCTCCAGGGGCGTACACTTGGTCTACGAGCAGTACTTC.